A selection of T cell receptor beta chains follows, all from one sample in a study of human T cells and chemical hapten exposure. TCRdb analysed the RACE reads with MiXCR anew, one entry per CDR3 protein. The repertoire has 200,000 to 300,000 distinct CDR3 sequences, around 9.3% of them found once; the top ten carry approximately 2.3%. The sample here was whole blood, taken in connection with sensitization to the hapten diphenylcyclopropenone (DPC). The receptors shown here come from a woman aged 40-49 years with alopecia areata. Some clones in this sample may be carry-over from other donors' samples. Each CDR3 is given with its conserved first and last residue. The D gene is left open where the match is weak. Expanded clones get a size class; other rows say once, few or many, or leave the size out.

size	J	D	V	DNA	CDR3
many	TRBJ1-1	.	TRBV9	TGTGCCAGCATGGAGGGCCTTAGGGGCACTGAAGCTTTCTTT	CASMEGLRGTEAFF
few	TRBJ2-1	TRBD2	TRBV9	TGTGCCAGCAGCGTCTCTGTCGGGAGGACGGGCCCTTACAATGAGCAGTTCTTC	CASSVSVGRTGPYNEQFF
many	TRBJ2-7	.	TRBV18	TGTGCCAGCTCACCGCCTATGGCCCCCCACGAGCAGTACTTC	CASSPPMAPHEQYF
few	TRBJ2-3	.	TRBV5-6	TGTGCCAGCAGAACCCAGGGCACAGATACGCAGTATTTT	CASRTQGTDTQYF
.	TRBJ2-3	TRBD1	TRBV28	TGTGCCAGCCAGACGCCTCCTGACAGGGGGAGGGTTAGCACAGATACGCAGTATTTT	CASQTPPDRGRVSTDTQYF
many	TRBJ2-7	TRBD2	TRBV12-3/TRBV12-4	TGTGCCAGCAGAGGTAGCGGGCTATCCTACGAGCAGTACTTC	CASRGSGLSYEQYF
few	TRBJ2-5	.	TRBV24-1	TGTGCCACCAGCTACCAAGAGACCCAGTACTTC	CATSYQETQYF
.	TRBJ2-7	TRBD2	TRBV7-9	TGTGCCAGCAGGTCTATAAGGCTAGCGGAAAATTACGAGCAGTACTTC	CASRSIRLAENYEQYF
few	TRBJ2-1	.	TRBV3-1	TGTGCCAGCAGCCAATACGGGAGCTCCTACAATGAGCAGTTCTTC	CASSQYGSSYNEQFF
few	TRBJ1-1	.	TRBV27	TGTGCCAGCAGTTTATGGGGGCTCGGGGCCGGGAACACTGAAGCTTTCTTT	CASSLWGLGAGNTEAFF
.	TRBJ2-5	TRBD1	TRBV28	TGTGCCAGCAGTTCATTAATCGGACAGGGGACCCAAGAGACCCAGTACTTC	CASSSLIGQGTQETQYF
few	TRBJ2-3	TRBD2	TRBV29-1	TGCAGCGTTGGGACTAGCGGGGCCTCGATCTCTTACACAGATACGCAGTATTTT	CSVGTSGASISYTDTQYF
.	TRBJ2-5	.	TRBV27	TGTGCCAGCAGCCCCTTCTCGGAGAGAGAGACCCAGTACTTC	CASSPFSERETQYF
many	TRBJ1-2	.	TRBV28	TGTGCCAGTAGGAAAGGACAAAGCTATGGCTACACCTTC	CASRKGQSYGYTF
few	TRBJ2-5	.	TRBV4-1	TGCGCCAGCAGCCAAGTCCCGCAGGGGACAGAGACCCAGTACTTC	CASSQVPQGTETQYF
few	TRBJ2-2	TRBD1	TRBV29-1	TGCAGCGTTAAGGCTTTCACAGGGGGCCAGTCCGGGGAGCTGTTTTTT	CSVKAFTGGQSGELFF
few	TRBJ1-4	TRBD1	TRBV5-4	TGTGCCAGCAGTACCCGGACAGGGGATGGCGAAAAACTGTTTTTT	CASSTRTGDGEKLFF
many	TRBJ2-1	TRBD2	TRBV3-1	TGTGCCAGCAGCCAAGTGGGAGCTAGCGGGACCGGTGAGCAGTTCTTC	CASSQVGASGTGEQFF
.	TRBJ2-1	TRBD2	TRBV7-2	TGTGCCAGCAGCCTAAGCGGGAGAGGCTACAATGAGCAGTTCTTC	CASSLSGRGYNEQFF
few	TRBJ2-3	.	TRBV7-2	TGTGCCAGCAGCTTAATAGGGCACACCACAGATACGCAGTATTTT	CASSLIGHTTDTQYF
.	TRBJ1-4	TRBD1	TRBV20-1	TGCAGTGCCAGAGGGGGGACAGCACATGAAAAACTGTTTTTT	CSARGGTAHEKLFF
few	TRBJ2-7	.	TRBV5-1	TGCGCCAGCAGCTCGTCTATGGTGAATCGCGAGCAGTACTTC	CASSSSMVNREQYF